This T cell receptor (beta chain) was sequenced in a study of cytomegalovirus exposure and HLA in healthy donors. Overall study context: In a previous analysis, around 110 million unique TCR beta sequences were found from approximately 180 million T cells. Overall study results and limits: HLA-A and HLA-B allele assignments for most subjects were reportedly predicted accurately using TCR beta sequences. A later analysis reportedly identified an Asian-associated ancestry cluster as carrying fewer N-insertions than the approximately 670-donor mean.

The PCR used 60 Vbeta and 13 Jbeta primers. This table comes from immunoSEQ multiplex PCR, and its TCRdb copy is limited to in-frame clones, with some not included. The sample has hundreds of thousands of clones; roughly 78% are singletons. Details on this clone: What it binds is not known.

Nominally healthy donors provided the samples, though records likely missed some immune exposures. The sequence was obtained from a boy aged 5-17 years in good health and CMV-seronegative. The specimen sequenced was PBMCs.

CDR3: CASSKQIPGQIIYGYTF. The CDR3 DNA reads as TGTGCCAGTAGTAAACAGATACCGGGACAGATAATCTATGGCTACACCTTC. The chain is built from TRBV19 and TRBJ1-2; 7 bases are shared with TRBD1. Germline CDR1 and CDR2: LNHDA and SQIVND (reference sequence). The length of the CDR3 is 17 residues. V lost 4 bases, J lost 4 bases, and 15 bases stayed unmatched.